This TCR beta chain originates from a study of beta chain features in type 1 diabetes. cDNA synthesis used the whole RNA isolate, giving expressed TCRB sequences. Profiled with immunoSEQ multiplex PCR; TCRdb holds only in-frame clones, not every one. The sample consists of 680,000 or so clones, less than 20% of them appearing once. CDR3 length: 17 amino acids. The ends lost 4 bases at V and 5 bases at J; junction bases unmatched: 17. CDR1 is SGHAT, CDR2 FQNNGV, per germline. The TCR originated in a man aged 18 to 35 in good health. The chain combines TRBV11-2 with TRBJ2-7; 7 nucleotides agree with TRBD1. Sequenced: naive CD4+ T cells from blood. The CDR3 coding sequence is TGTGCCAGCAGCTCCCCCTCCCGTCGACAGGGAAGGAACGAGCAGTACTTC. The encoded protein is CASSSPSRRQGRNEQYF.